This TCR beta chain was observed in a study of shared clonotypes between healthy human individuals (dated by TCRdb to about 2020). For the study in its entirety: Two women and a few men aged 18 to 49 years were included in the cohort. For each donor, three plates each were used for CD4 naive and CD4 memory, two plates were used for CD8 naive, and one plate was used for CD8 memory. The study deeply sequenced blood TCR repertoires of five healthy adults to estimate repertoire size and the extent of clonotype sharing between individuals. Libraries were prepared and TCR repertoires were sequenced by different laboratories using diverse techniques, in order to increase sequencing depth and limit assay-specific biases. Per donor, leukapheresis produced somewhere between about 0.8 and 9 billion PBMCs. Results and caveats for the whole study, not just this receptor: Even with the large sequencing depth, rarefaction of the sorted-subset datasets indicated that sequencing was incomplete. Naive subsets generally had larger estimated clonotype richness than memory subsets. Pairwise subsampling indicated that sequencing depth was expected to affect the degree of clonotype sharing among donors. Clonotypes shared by all four sorted-subset donors showed higher generation probabilities than non-shared clonotypes. Only blood was sampled, and tissue TCR repertoires likely differ from those in blood. Sharing across a few donors was observed for roughly 5% of naive CD4, over 3% of naive CD8, over 2% of memory CD4, and about 0.4% of memory CD8 clonotypes. Because the study included a small number of donors, the genetic and exposure-history diversity represented was limited.

Including cysteine and phenylalanine, the CDR3 has 14 amino acids. Of all the DNA, just the CDR3 is kept, 42 bases in frame from base 1. CDR1 and CDR2, per the germline V gene, are MNHEY and SVGAGI. Trimming leaves V shorter by 2 bases and J shorter by 1 base, with the junction holding 0 bases beyond the gene matches. In regard to this clone: Its recognized antigen is unknown. The input lacks base qualities; no much larger clone sits a single base away. The sample has other DNA sequences that encode this CDR3 too.

Using the deep immunoSEQ assay, TCR CDR3 regions were amplified from genomic DNA by multiplex PCR. For each cell subset, the extracted genomic DNA was distributed evenly across all wells of several immunoSEQ 96-well plates, and each plate served as one replicate. For sorted subsets, 200 to 250 ng genomic DNA, equal to 25,000 to 35,000 T cell genomes, was loaded into each replicate PCR. Purified libraries were measured with a Qubit 3.0 fluorometer, size-checked on a Bioanalyzer 2100, and measured again with the KAPA Library Quantification kit. Each immunoSEQ 96-well plate was sequenced on its own single-read 150-cycle Illumina NextSeq 550 flow cell. As for the original processing: The immunoSEQ output contained only junctional sequences without quality scores, so filtering could not match that applied to full-length reads. Sequences were annotated with PyIR, a Python wrapper for IgBLAST v1.9, and V/J genes and CDR3 were assigned using IMGT germline references. Any read was removed if the V/J assignment was weak (E-value above 1e-6), the CDR3 was missing, or the read contained stop codons, out-of-frame junctions, or ambiguous translated residues. V3J clonotypes were defined by identical inferred V gene, J gene, and CDR3 amino acid sequence. The percentage overlap between two repertoires was calculated by dividing the number of shared unique clonotypes by the size of the smaller repertoire. Richness of each repertoire was evaluated using RTK rarefaction, the Chao1 estimator, and Recon v2.1 estimates of unobserved clonotypes. Generation probabilities for all TCRbeta clonotypes obtained by the gDNA method from several donors were computed using OLGA. TCRdb retrieved this table from immuneACCESS and kept in-frame rearrangements only. Not all clones are present; in checked studies, unresolved V genes account for under half, and no reason is known for the remainder. Clone size and the V and J calls come from that table; the DNA yielded D and trimming. The sample table contains around 2.1 million clones; only one count was recorded for about 93% of them. The leading ten clones occupy 1.5% to 2% of the sample.

For the CD8 naive samples, CD45RO-negative cells were positively selected for CCR7, yielding a CD45RA+CCR7+ population from which TemRA cells were excluded. Healthy HIV-negative adults with no recently reported acute infections or vaccinations were included as donors. Every donor was a Caucasian adult residing in Nashville, Tennessee, USA. Blood was obtained by leukapheresis, after which PBMCs were separated by Ficoll-Histopaque density gradient centrifugation and cryopreserved in liquid nitrogen vapor phase. Purity and quantity of every magnetically sorted T cell population were checked by analytical flow cytometry. From each sorted fraction, genomic DNA was isolated and quantified by UV absorbance on a Nanodrop 2000c.

The clonotype originates from a man aged 18 to 35 in good health. Some clones in this sample may be carry-over from other donors' samples. Sequences were obtained from naive CD8+ T cells from PBMCs. The cell subset or site label, as the study defines it: CD45RA+CCR7+. The chain employs TRBV6-5 and TRBJ1-1, and 8 junction bases match TRBD1. The encoded CDR3 is CASSYTGGNTEAFF. The sequenced DNA: TGTGCCAGCAGTTACACAGGGGGGAACACTGAAGCTTTCTTT.